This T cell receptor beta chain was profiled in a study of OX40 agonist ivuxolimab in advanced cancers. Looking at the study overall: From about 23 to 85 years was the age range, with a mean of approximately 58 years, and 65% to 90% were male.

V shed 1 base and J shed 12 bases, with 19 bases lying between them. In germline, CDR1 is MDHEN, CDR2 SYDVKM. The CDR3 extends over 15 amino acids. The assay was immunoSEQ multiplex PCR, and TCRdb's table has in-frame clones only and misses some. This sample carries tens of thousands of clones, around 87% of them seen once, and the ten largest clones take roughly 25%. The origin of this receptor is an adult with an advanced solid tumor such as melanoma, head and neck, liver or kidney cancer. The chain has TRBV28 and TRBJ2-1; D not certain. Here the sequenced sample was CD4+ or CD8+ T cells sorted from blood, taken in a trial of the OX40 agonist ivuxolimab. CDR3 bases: TGTGCCAGCAGTTTATTTACCGCCATCAACTCTCGGCAGTTCTTC. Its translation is CASSLFTAINSRQFF.